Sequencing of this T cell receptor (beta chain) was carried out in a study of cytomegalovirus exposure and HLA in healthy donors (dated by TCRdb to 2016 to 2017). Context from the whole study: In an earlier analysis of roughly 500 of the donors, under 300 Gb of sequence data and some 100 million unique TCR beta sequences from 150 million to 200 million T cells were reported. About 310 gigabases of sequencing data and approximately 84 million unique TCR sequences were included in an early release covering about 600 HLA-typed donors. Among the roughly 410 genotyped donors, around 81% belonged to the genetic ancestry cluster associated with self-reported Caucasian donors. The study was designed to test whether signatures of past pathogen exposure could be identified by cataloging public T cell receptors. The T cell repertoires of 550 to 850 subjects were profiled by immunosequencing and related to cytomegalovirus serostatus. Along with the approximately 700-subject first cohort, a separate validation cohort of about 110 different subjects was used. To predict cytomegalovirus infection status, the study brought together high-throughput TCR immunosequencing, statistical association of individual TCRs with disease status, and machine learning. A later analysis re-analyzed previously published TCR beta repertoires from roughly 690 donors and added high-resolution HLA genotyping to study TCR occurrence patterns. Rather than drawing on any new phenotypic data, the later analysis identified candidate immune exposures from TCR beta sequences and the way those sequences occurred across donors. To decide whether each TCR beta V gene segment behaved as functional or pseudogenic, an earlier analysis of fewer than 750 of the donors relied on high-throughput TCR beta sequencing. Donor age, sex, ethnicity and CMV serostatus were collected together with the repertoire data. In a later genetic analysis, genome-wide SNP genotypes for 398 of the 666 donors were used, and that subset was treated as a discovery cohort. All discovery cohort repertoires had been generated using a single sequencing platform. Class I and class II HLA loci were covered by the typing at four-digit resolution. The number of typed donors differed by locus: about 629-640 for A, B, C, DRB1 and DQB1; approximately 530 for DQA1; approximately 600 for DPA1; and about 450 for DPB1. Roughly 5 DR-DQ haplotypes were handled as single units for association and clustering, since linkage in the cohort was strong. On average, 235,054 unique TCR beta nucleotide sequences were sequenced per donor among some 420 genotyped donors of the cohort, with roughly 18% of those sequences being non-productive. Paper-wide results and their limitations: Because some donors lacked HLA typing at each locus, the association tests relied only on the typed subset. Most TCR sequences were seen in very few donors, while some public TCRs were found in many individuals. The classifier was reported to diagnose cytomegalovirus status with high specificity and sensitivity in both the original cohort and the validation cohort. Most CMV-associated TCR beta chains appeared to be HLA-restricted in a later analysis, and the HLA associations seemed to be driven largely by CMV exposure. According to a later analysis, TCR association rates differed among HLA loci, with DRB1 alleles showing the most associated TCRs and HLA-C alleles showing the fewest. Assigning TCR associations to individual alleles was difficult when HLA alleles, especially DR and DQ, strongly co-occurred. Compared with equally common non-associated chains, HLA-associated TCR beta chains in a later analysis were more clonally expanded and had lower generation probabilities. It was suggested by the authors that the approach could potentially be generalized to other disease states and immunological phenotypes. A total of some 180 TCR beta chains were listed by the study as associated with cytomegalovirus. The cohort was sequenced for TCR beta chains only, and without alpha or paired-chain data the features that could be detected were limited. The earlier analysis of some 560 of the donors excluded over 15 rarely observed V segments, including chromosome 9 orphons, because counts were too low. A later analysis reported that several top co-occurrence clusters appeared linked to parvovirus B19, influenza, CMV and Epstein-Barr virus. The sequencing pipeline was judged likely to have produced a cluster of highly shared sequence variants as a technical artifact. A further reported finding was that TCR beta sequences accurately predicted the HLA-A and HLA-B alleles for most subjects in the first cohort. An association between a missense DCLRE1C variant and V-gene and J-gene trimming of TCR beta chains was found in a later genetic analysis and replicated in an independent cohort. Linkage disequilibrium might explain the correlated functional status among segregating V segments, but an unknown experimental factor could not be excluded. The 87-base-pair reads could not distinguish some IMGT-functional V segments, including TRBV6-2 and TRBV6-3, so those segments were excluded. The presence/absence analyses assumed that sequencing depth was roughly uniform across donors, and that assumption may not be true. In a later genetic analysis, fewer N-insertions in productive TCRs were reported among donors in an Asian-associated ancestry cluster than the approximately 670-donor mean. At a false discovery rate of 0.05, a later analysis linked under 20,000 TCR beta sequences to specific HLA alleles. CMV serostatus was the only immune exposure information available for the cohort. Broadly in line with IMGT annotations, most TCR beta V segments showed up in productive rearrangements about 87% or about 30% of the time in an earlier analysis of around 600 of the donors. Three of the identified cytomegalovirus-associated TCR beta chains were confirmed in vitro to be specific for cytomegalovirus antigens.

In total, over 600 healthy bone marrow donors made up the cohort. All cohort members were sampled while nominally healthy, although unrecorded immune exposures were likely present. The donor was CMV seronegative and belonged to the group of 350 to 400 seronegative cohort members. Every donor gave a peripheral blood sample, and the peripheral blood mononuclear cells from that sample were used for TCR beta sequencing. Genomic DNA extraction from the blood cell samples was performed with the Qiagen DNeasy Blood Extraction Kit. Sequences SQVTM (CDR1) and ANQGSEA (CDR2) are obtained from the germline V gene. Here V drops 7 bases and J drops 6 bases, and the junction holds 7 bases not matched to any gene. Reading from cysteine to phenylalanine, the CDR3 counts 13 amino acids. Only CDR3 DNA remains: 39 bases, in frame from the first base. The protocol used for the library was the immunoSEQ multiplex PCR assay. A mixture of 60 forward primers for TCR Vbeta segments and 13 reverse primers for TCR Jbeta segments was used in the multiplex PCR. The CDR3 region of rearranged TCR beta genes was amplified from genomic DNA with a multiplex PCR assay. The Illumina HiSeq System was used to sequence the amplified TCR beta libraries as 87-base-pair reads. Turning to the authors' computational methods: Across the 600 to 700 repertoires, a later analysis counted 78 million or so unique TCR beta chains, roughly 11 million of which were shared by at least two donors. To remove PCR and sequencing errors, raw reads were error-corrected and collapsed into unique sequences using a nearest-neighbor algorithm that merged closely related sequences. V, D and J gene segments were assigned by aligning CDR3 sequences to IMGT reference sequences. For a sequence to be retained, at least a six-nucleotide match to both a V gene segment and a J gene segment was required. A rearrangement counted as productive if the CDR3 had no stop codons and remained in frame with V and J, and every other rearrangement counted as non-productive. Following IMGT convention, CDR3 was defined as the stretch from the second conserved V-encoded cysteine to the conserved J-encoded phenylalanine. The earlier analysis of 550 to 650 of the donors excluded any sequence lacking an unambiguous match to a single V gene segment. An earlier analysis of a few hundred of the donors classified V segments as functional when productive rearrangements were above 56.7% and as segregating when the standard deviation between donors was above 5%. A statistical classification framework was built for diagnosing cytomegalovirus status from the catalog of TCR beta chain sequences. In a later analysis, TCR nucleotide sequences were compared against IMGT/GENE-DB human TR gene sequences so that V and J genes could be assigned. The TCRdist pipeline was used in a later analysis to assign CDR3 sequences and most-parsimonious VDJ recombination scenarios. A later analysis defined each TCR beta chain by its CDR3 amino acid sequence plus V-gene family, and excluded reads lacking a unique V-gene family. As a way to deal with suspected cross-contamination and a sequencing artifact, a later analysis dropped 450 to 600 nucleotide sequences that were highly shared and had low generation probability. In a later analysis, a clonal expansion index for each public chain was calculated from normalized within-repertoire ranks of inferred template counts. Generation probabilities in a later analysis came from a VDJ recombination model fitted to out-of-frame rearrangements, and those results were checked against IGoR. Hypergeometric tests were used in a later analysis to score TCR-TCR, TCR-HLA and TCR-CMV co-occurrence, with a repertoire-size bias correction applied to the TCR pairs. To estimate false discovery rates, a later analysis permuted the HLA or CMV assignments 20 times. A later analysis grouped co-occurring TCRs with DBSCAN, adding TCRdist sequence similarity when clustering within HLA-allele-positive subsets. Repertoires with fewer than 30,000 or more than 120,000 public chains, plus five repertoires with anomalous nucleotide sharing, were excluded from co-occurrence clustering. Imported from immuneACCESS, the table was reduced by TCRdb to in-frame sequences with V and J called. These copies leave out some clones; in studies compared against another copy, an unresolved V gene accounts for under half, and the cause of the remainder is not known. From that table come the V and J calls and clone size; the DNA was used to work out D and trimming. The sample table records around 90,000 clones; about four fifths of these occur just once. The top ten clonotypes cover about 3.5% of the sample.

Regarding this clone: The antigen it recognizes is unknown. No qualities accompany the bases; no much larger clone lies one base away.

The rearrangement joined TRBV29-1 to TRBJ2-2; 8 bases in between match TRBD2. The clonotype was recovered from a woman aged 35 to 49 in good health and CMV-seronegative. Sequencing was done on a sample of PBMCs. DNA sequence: TGCAGCGCCCTCGGACTAGCTGCCGGGGAGCTGTTTTTT. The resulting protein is CSALGLAAGELFF.